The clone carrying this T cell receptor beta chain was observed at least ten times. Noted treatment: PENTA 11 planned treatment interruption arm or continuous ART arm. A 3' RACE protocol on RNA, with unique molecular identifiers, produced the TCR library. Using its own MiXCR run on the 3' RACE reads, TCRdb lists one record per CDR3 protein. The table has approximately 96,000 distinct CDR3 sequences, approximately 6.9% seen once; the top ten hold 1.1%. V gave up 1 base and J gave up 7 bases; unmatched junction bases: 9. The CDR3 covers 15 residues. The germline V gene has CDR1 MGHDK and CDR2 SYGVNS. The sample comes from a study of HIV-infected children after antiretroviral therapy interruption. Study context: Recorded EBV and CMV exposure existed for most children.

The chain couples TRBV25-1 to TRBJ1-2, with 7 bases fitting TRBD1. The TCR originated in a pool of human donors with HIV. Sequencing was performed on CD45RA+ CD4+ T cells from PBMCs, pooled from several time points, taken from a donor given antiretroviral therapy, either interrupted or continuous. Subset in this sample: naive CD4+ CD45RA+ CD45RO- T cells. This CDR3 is CASSEWGRGIVGYTF. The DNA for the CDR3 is TGTGCCAGCAGTGAATGGGGCAGGGGGATAGTTGGCTACACCTTC.